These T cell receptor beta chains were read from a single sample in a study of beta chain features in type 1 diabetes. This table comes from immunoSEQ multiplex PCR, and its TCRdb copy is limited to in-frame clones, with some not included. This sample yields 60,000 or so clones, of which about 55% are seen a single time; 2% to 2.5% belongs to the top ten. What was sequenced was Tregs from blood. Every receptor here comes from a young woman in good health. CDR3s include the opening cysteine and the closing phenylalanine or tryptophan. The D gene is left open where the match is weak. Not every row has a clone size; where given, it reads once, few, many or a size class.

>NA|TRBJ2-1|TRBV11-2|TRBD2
CASYTSGSSYNEQFF
TGTGCCAGCTACACTAGCGGGAGTTCCTACAATGAGCAGTTCTTC
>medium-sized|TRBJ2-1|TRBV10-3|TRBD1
CAIKGQGADNEQFF
TGTGCCATCAAAGGACAGGGGGCCGACAATGAGCAGTTCTTC
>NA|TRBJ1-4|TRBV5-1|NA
CASSLLAEEKKLFF
TGCGCCAGCAGCCTCCTGGCCGAGGAGAAAAAACTGTTTTTT
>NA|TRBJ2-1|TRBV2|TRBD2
CAGGYNEQFF
TGTGCGGGGGGGTACAATGAGCAGTTCTTC
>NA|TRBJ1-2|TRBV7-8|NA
CASSLVPGPNYGYTF
TGTGCCAGCAGCTTAGTGCCAGGGCCGAACTATGGCTACACCTTC
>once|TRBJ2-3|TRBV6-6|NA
CASRPRSSGDTQYF
TGTGCCAGCAGACCACGAAGCTCGGGGGATACGCAGTATTTT
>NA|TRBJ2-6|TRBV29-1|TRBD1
CSVGQGYSGANVLTF
TGCAGCGTTGGACAGGGCTACTCTGGGGCCAACGTCCTGACTTTC
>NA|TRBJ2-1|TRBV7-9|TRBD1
CASSGQGYEQFF
TGTGCCAGCAGCGGACAGGGCTATGAGCAGTTCTTC
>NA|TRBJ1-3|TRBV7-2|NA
CASSLVTGNTIYF
TGTGCCAGCAGCTTAGTGACAGGAAACACCATATATTTT
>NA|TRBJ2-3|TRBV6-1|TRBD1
CASRDRGQFTDTQYF
TGTGCCAGCAGGGACAGGGGGCAATTCACAGATACGCAGTATTTT
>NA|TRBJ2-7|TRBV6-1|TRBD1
CASSINRGVFYEQYF
TGTGCCAGCAGTATTAACAGGGGGGTTTTCTACGAGCAGTACTTC
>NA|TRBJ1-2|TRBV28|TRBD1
CASSPGGGYGYTF
TGTGCCAGCAGTCCAGGGGGCGGCTATGGCTACACCTTC
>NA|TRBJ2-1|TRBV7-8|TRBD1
CASSLRGTGYNEQFF
TGTGCCAGCAGCCTCAGGGGGACCGGTTACAATGAGCAGTTCTTC
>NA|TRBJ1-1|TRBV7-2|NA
CASSLRTVTEAFF
TGTGCCAGCAGCTTACGGACAGTTACTGAAGCTTTCTTT
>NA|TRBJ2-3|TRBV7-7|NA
CASSSRSSDTQYF
TGTGCTAGCAGTTCACGTAGCTCAGATACGCAGTATTTT
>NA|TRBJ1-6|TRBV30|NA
CAWSVTAYNSPLHF
TGTGCCTGGAGTGTAACAGCCTATAATTCACCCCTCCACTTT
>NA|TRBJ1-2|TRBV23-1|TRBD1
CASQGAGSGYTF
TGCGCCAGCCAGGGGGCAGGGAGTGGCTACACCTTC
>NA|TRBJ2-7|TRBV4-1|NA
CASSQSFRGHEQYF
TGCGCCAGCAGCCAATCTTTTAGGGGTCACGAGCAGTACTTC
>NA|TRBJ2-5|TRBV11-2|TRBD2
CASSLLAGQTQYF
TGTGCCAGCAGCTTACTAGCGGGGCAGACCCAGTACTTC
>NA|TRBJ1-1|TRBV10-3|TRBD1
CAIRGVMGQAVTEAFF
TGTGCCATCAGAGGGGTAATGGGACAGGCTGTCACTGAAGCTTTCTTT
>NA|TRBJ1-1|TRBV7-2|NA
CASSLLTGFTEAFF
TGTGCCAGCAGCTTACTAACAGGGTTCACTGAAGCTTTCTTT
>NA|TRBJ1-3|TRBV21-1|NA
CASRGGQGEFSYGNTIYF
TGTGCCAGCAGAGGCGGACAGGGCGAATTCTCGTATGGAAACACCATATATTTT
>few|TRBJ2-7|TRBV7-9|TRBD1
CASSLTGVYEQYF
TGTGCCAGCAGCCTGACAGGGGTCTACGAGCAGTACTTC
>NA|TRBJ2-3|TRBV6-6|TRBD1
CASSFGTGVPDTQYF
TGTGCCAGCAGTTTCGGGACAGGGGTTCCAGATACGCAGTATTTT
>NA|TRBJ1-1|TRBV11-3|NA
CASSSRTDTEAFF
TGTGCCAGCAGCTCGAGGACAGACACTGAAGCTTTCTTT
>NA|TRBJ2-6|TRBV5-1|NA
CASSPSPGAGANVLTF
TGCGCCAGCAGCCCCTCTCCGGGGGCTGGGGCCAACGTCCTGACTTTC
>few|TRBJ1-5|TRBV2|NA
CASRQGFAQPQHF
TGTGCCAGCAGGCAGGGCTTTGCTCAGCCCCAGCATTTT
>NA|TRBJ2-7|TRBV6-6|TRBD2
CASSYFASGSYEQYF
TGTGCCAGCAGTTACTTTGCTAGCGGCTCCTACGAGCAGTACTTC
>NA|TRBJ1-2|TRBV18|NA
CASSPVLGVTNYGYTF
TGTGCCAGCTCACCTGTACTCGGGGTTACCAACTATGGCTACACCTTC
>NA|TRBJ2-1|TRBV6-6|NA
CASSYQPRVGNEQFF
TGTGCCAGCAGTTACCAACCCAGGGTGGGCAATGAGCAGTTCTTC
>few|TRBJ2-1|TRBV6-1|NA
CASTPRDNYHEQFF
TGTGCCAGCACCCCCCGGGACAATTACCATGAGCAGTTCTTC